These T cell receptor beta chains were read from a single sample in a study of T cell repertoires in cytomegalovirus infection. Their antigens remain unidentified. A single record per CDR3 protein comes from TCRdb applying MiXCR to the reads. The repertoire holds approximately 730,000 distinct CDR3 sequences, with 25% to 35% as singletons. The sequences come from cultured CD8+ T cells from PBMCs, collected from culture after CMV antigen stimulation. Receptors originate from a human donor in good health (CMV status not recorded). Some clones in this sample may be carry-over from other donors' samples. Each CDR3 is given with its conserved first and last residue.

TRBV6-2/TRBV6-3,CASSPDRRDQPQHF
TRBV19,CASSWSARTGELFF
TRBV11-2,CASSSGGNYNEQFF
TRBV11-3,CASSVDPSSEQFF
TRBV6-4,CASSTGWGNTEAFF
TRBV7-9,CASSSTGGSGYTF
TRBV6-1,CASTLGSNAYNEQFF
TRBV7-1,CASSSDSTGGEEAFF
TRBV7-8,CASNFENTGELFF
TRBV7-9,CASDNAGAPGYTF
TRBV25-1,CASSEFGVQETQYF
TRBV7-9,CASSPGTATIEAFF
TRBV12-3/TRBV12-4,CASSPNRGGTYNEQFF
TRBV15,CATRTLWTSGGNEQFF